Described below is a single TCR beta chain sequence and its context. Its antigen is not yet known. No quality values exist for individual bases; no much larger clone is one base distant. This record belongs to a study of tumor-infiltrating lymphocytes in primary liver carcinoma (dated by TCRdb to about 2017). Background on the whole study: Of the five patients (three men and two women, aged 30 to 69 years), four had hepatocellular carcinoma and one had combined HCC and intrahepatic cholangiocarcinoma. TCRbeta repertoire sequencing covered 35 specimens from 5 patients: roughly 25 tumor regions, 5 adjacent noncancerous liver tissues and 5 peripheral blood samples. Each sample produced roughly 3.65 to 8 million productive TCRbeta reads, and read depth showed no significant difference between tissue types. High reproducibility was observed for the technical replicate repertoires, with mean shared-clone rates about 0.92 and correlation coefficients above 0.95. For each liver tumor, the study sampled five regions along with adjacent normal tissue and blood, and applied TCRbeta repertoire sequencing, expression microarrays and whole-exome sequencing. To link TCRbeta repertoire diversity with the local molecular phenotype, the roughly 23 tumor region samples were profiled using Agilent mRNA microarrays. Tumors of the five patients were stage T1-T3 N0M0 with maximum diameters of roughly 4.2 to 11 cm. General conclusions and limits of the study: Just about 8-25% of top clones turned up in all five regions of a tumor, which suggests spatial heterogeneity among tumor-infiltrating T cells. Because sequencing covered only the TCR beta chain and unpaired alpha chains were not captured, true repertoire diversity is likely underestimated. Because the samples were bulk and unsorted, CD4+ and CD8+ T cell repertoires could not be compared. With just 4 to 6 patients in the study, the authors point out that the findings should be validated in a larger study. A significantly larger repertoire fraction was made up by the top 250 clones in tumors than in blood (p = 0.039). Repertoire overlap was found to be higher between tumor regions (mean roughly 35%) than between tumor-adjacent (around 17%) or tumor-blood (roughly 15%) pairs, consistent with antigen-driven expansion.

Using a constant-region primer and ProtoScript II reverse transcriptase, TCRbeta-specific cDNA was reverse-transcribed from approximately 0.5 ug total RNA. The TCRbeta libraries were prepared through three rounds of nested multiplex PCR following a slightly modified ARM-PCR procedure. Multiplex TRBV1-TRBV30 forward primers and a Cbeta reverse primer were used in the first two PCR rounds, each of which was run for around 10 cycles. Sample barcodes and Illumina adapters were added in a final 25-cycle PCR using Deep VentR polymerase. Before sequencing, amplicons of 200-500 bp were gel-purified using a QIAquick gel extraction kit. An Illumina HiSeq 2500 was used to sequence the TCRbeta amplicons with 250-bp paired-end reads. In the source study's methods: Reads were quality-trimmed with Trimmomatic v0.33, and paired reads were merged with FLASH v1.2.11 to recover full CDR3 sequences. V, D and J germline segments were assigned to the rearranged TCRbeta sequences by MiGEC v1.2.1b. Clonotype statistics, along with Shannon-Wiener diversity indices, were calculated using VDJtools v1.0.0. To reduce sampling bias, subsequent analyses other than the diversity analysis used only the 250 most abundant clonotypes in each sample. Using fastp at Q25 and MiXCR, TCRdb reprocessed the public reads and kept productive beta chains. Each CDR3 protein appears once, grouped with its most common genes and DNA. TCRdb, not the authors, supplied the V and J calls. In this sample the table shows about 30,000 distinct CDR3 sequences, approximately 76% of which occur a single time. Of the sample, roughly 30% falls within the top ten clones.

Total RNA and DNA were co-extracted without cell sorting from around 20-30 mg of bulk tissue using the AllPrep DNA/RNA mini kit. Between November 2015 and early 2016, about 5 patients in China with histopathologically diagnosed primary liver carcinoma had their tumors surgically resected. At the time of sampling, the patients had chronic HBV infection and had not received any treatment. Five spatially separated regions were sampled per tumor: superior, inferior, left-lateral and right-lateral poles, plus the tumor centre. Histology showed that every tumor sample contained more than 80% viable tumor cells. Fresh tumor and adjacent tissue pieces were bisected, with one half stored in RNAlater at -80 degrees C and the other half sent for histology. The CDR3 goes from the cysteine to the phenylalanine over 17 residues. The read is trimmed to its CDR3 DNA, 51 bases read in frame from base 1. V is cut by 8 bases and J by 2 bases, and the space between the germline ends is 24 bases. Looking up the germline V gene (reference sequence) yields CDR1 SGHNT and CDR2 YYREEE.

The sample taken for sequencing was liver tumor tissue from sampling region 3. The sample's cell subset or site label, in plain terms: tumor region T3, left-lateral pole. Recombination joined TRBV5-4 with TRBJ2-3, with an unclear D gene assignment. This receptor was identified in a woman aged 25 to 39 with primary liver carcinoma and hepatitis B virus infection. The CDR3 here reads CARSIDGHPPPTDTQYF. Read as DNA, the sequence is TGTGCCAGGAGCATAGACGGTCACCCTCCACCCACAGATACGCAGTATTTT.